Listed below are T cell receptor beta chains from one sample, sequenced in a study of OX40 agonist ivuxolimab in advanced cancers. Assay: immunoSEQ multiplex PCR; the TCRdb copy retains only in-frame clones and omits some. Of about 82,000 clones detected, about 82% appear once; the ten largest clones hold 5.5% to 7.5%. This material consisted of CD4+ or CD8+ T cells sorted from blood, taken in a trial of the OX40 agonist ivuxolimab. The receptors come from an adult with an advanced solid tumor such as melanoma, head and neck, liver or kidney cancer. Both conserved end residues are part of each CDR3. The order of the fields is J gene, D gene, V gene, clone size, CDR3 protein, CDR3 DNA. A D gene is named only where the DNA matches it firmly. Clone size is given for some rows only: seen once, a few or many times, or a class if the clone is expanded.

J: TRBJ1-4
D: -
V: TRBV7-8
size: -
CDR3: CASSLGVTSTNEKLFF
DNA: TGTGCCAGCAGCCTAGGTGTGACCTCAACTAATGAAAAACTGTTTTTT

J: TRBJ2-7
D: TRBD1
V: TRBV4-1
size: -
CDR3: CASSRWTGAPSSYEQYF
DNA: TGCGCCAGCAGCCGTTGGACAGGGGCCCCGAGCTCCTACGAGCAGTACTTC

J: TRBJ1-2
D: TRBD1
V: TRBV30
size: -
CDR3: CAWTGTGKGYTF
DNA: TGTGCCTGGACTGGGACAGGGAAAGGCTACACCTTC

J: TRBJ2-2
D: -
V: TRBV6-5
size: -
CDR3: CASKVGALDGELFF
DNA: TGTGCCAGCAAGGTGGGGGCGCTTGACGGGGAGCTGTTTTTT

J: TRBJ2-7
D: TRBD2
V: TRBV7-8
size: -
CDR3: CASSPLAGEAFEQYF
DNA: TGTGCCAGCAGCCCGTTAGCGGGAGAGGCATTTGAGCAGTACTTC

J: TRBJ2-7
D: TRBD1
V: TRBV2
size: -
CDR3: CASSVSGTGDEQYF
DNA: TGTGCCAGCAGTGTCAGCGGGACAGGGGACGAGCAGTACTTC

J: TRBJ1-1
D: -
V: TRBV7-8
size: -
CDR3: CASSPRAGNTEAFF
DNA: TGTGCCAGCAGCCCCAGAGCGGGGAACACTGAAGCTTTCTTT

J: TRBJ2-7
D: -
V: TRBV9
size: -
CDR3: CASSVAAGRFYEQYF
DNA: TGTGCCAGCAGCGTAGCTGCAGGGCGGTTCTACGAGCAGTACTTC

J: TRBJ1-1
D: -
V: TRBV6-5
size: -
CDR3: CASSYNPGPNTEAFF
DNA: TGTGCCAGCAGTTACAATCCGGGACCGAACACTGAAGCTTTCTTT

J: TRBJ1-1
D: TRBD1
V: TRBV5-4
size: -
CDR3: CASSGQGGITEAFF
DNA: TGTGCCAGCAGCGGACAGGGAGGGATCACTGAAGCTTTCTTT

J: TRBJ1-1
D: TRBD1
V: TRBV20-1
size: -
CDR3: CSASDRGRAFF
DNA: TGCAGTGCAAGCGACAGGGGACGAGCTTTCTTT

J: TRBJ2-7
D: -
V: TRBV13
size: -
CDR3: CASSRGGEGSYEQYF
DNA: TGTGCCAGCAGCAGAGGAGGGGAAGGGTCCTACGAGCAGTACTTC

J: TRBJ2-3
D: -
V: TRBV6-5
size: -
CDR3: CASSYGGTDTQYF
DNA: TGTGCCAGCAGTTACGGAGGCACAGATACGCAGTATTTT

J: TRBJ1-2
D: -
V: TRBV10-3
size: -
CDR3: CAISEGKGHLRGYTF
DNA: TGTGCCATCAGTGAGGGAAAGGGACACCTTAGGGGCTACACCTTC

J: TRBJ1-1
D: TRBD1
V: TRBV6-6
size: -
CDR3: CASIDRVDTEAFF
DNA: TGTGCCAGCATCGACAGGGTGGACACTGAAGCTTTCTTT

J: TRBJ1-2
D: -
V: TRBV7-2
size: -
CDR3: CASSLVIEANYGYTF
DNA: TGTGCCAGCAGCTTGGTCATCGAGGCTAACTATGGCTACACCTTC

J: TRBJ2-7
D: -
V: TRBV19
size: -
CDR3: CASSISDRLYEQYF
DNA: TGTGCCAGTAGTATTTCGGACCGACTCTACGAGCAGTACTTC

J: TRBJ1-1
D: -
V: TRBV5-1
size: -
CDR3: CASSLGVIQSTEAFF
DNA: TGCGCCAGCAGCTTGGGTGTTATACAGAGCACTGAAGCTTTCTTT

J: TRBJ1-4
D: -
V: TRBV4-2
size: -
CDR3: CASSRGGPEKLFF
DNA: TGTGCCAGCAGCCGTGGGGGACCGGAAAAACTGTTTTTT

J: TRBJ2-7
D: -
V: TRBV7-2
size: -
CDR3: CASSLEQENPYEQYF
DNA: TGTGCCAGCAGCTTAGAACAGGAAAACCCCTACGAGCAGTACTTC

J: TRBJ2-4
D: -
V: TRBV9
size: -
CDR3: CASSLTGTLENIQYF
DNA: TGTGCCAGCAGCCTCACGGGGACTCTTGAAAACATTCAGTACTTC

J: TRBJ1-5
D: -
V: TRBV6-6
size: -
CDR3: CASRRTENQPQHF
DNA: TGTGCCAGCAGACGGACGGAAAATCAGCCCCAGCATTTT

J: TRBJ2-7
D: -
V: TRBV6-5
size: -
CDR3: CASSYSGGGIGYEQYF
DNA: TGTGCCAGCAGTTACTCGGGAGGGGGCATCGGCTACGAGCAGTACTTC

J: TRBJ2-3
D: TRBD2
V: TRBV4-2
size: once
CDR3: CASSQERQSSGLTDTQYF
DNA: TGTGCCAGCAGCCAAGAGCGACAGAGTAGCGGGCTCACAGATACGCAGTATTTT

J: TRBJ2-5
D: TRBD2
V: TRBV10-2
size: once
CDR3: CASSTGTRGTQYF
DNA: TGCGCCAGCAGTACCGGGACTAGAGGGACCCAGTACTTC

J: TRBJ2-1
D: TRBD2
V: TRBV7-2
size: once
CDR3: CASSFRGDRNEQFF
DNA: TGTGCCAGCAGCTTCCGGGGGGATCGCAATGAGCAGTTCTTC

J: TRBJ1-2
D: TRBD1
V: TRBV29-1
size: -
CDR3: CSADRGNNYGYTF
DNA: TGCAGCGCGGACAGGGGGAACAACTATGGCTACACCTTC

J: TRBJ1-5
D: -
V: TRBV30
size: -
CDR3: CAWSPDSYNQPQHF
DNA: TGTGCCTGGAGTCCGGACAGCTACAATCAGCCCCAGCATTTT

J: TRBJ2-1
D: -
V: TRBV2
size: -
CDR3: CASKTDESYNEQFF
DNA: TGTGCCAGCAAGACAGATGAGTCCTACAATGAGCAGTTCTTC

J: TRBJ1-3
D: TRBD1
V: TRBV6-5
size: -
CDR3: CASSPTGERNTIYF
DNA: TGTGCCAGCAGTCCCACAGGGGAAAGAAACACCATATATTTT

J: TRBJ1-1
D: -
V: TRBV5-6
size: -
CDR3: CASSFLGRTNTEAFF
DNA: TGTGCCAGCAGCTTCCTTGGACGGACGAACACTGAAGCTTTCTTT

J: TRBJ1-2
D: TRBD1
V: TRBV27
size: -
CDR3: CASSPSDRPPNYGYTF
DNA: TGTGCCAGCAGTCCCTCGGACAGGCCCCCTAACTATGGCTACACCTTC

J: TRBJ2-3
D: -
V: TRBV4-1
size: -
CDR3: CASSQFSGASTDTQYF
DNA: TGCGCCAGCAGCCAATTTAGCGGAGCTAGCACAGATACGCAGTATTTT

J: TRBJ1-3
D: -
V: TRBV6-6
size: -
CDR3: CASSRGGQNTIYF
DNA: TGTGCCAGCAGCCGCGGGGGGCAGAACACCATATATTTT

J: TRBJ2-5
D: -
V: TRBV19
size: -
CDR3: CGPIDRQETQYF
DNA: TGTGGCCCAATAGACAGGCAAGAGACCCAGTACTTC

J: TRBJ2-5
D: -
V: TRBV2
size: -
CDR3: CASSGVGTRETQYF
DNA: TGTGCCAGCAGCGGGGTGGGTACCCGGGAGACCCAGTACTTC

J: TRBJ1-1
D: -
V: TRBV7-9
size: -
CDR3: CASSLEGGRGVNTEAFF
DNA: TGTGCCAGCAGCTTAGAAGGGGGGCGTGGGGTGAACACTGAAGCTTTCTTT

J: TRBJ2-5
D: -
V: TRBV4-1
size: -
CDR3: CASSLIDGETQYF
DNA: TGCGCCAGCAGCCTGATAGATGGAGAGACCCAGTACTTC

J: TRBJ1-1
D: TRBD1
V: TRBV7-6
size: -
CDR3: CASIGTGNTEAFF
DNA: TGTGCCAGCATCGGGACAGGGAACACTGAAGCTTTCTTT

J: TRBJ2-7
D: -
V: TRBV7-2
size: -
CDR3: CASSTPGGGAFEQYF
DNA: TGTGCCAGCAGCACACCAGGTGGGGGGGCGTTTGAGCAGTACTTC

J: TRBJ1-2
D: -
V: TRBV29-1
size: -
CDR3: CSVEDHLQGRYGYTF
DNA: TGCAGCGTTGAAGATCACCTACAGGGACGCTATGGCTACACCTTC

J: TRBJ1-1
D: -
V: TRBV27
size: -
CDR3: CASSLSATLNTEAFF
DNA: TGTGCCAGCAGTTTATCGGCCACTTTGAACACTGAAGCTTTCTTT

J: TRBJ2-3
D: TRBD2
V: TRBV20-1
size: -
CDR3: CSLAGIDTQYF
DNA: TGCAGTCTAGCGGGTATAGATACGCAGTATTTT

J: TRBJ2-6
D: -
V: TRBV4-2
size: once
CDR3: CASSQRVSGANVLTF
DNA: TGTGCCAGCAGCCAACGGGTCTCTGGGGCCAACGTCCTGACTTTC

J: TRBJ2-7
D: TRBD1
V: TRBV6-1
size: -
CDR3: CASRNRGHEQYF
DNA: TGTGCCAGCAGAAACAGGGGCCACGAGCAGTACTTC

J: TRBJ1-1
D: TRBD1
V: TRBV12-5
size: -
CDR3: CASGTGGMNTEAFF
DNA: TGTGCTAGTGGCACAGGGGGCATGAACACTGAAGCTTTCTTT

J: TRBJ1-6
D: TRBD1
V: TRBV4-2
size: once
CDR3: CASSLGQGESSPLHF
DNA: TGTGCCAGCAGCCTCGGACAGGGGGAAAGTTCACCCCTCCACTTT

J: TRBJ1-5
D: TRBD1
V: TRBV27
size: -
CDR3: CASSRTGGPLASNQPQHF
DNA: TGTGCCAGCAGCCGGACAGGGGGCCCACTAGCTAGCAATCAGCCCCAGCATTTT

J: TRBJ2-7
D: -
V: TRBV5-1
size: -
CDR3: CASSLSGQAYEQYF
DNA: TGCGCCAGCAGCTTGAGCGGGCAGGCCTACGAGCAGTACTTC

J: TRBJ1-5
D: TRBD1
V: TRBV7-8
size: -
CDR3: CASSPGTGTGQPQHF
DNA: TGTGCCAGCAGCCCCGGGACAGGGACAGGTCAGCCCCAGCATTTT

J: TRBJ1-1
D: -
V: TRBV2
size: -
CDR3: CAGLGGGSLQMNTEAFF
DNA: TGTGCCGGCCTGGGAGGCGGTAGTCTCCAGATGAACACTGAAGCTTTCTTT

J: TRBJ1-1
D: -
V: TRBV5-5
size: large
CDR3: CASSLWGEAFF
DNA: TGTGCCAGCAGCTTATGGGGTGAAGCTTTCTTT

J: TRBJ2-1
D: TRBD2
V: TRBV7-3
size: -
CDR3: CASSILAGGLNEQFF
DNA: TGTGCCAGCAGCATACTAGCGGGGGGTCTCAATGAGCAGTTCTTC

J: TRBJ1-5
D: TRBD1
V: TRBV6-5
size: -
CDR3: CASSRGLDQPQHF
DNA: TGTGCCAGCAGCAGGGGGCTGGATCAGCCCCAGCATTTT